One and the same sample provided the 15 T cell receptor beta chains below, sequenced in a study of blood T cell repertoires in COVID-19. Method: immunoSEQ multiplex PCR; TCRdb's copy keeps in-frame clones and lacks some. This table has 45,000 to 65,000 clones, around 86% appearing once. Sequencing was carried out using peripheral blood. These receptors were taken from a man aged 45-60 years with active COVID-19.

The chain has TRBV30 and TRBJ1-6; 9 positions agree with TRBD1. This CDR3 contains 16 residues. Germline V gives CDR1 GTSNPN, CDR2 SVGIG (reference sequence). With 3 bases clipped from V and 7 bases from J, the junction kept 10 bases outside the gene matches. DNA for the CDR3: TGTGCCTGGAGCCTATTCGGGACAGGGATCAATTCACCCCTCCACTTT. Residues: CAWSLFGTGINSPLHF.

The J gene is TRBJ1-2, the V gene TRBV4-3; D is perhaps TRBD1 (5 bases). The CDR3 sequence is 15 residues long. Germline CDR1 is LGHNA and CDR2 is YSLEER. V lost 0 bases, J lost 4 bases, and 12 bases lay in between. The CDR3 DNA sequence: TGCGCCAGCAGCCAAGATTCCAGGGCCGCCTATGGCTACACCTTC. Translated, it gives CASSQDSRAAYGYTF.

This rearrangement joins TRBV21-1 to TRBJ2-1; TRBD2 is the table's D call, not checked against the DNA. TRBV21-1 is labeled a pseudogene. The CDR3 sequence is 16 residues long. CDR3 residues: CASSQGLADTYNEQFF. CDR3 nucleotides: TGTGCCAGCAGCCAGGGACTAGCGGATACCTACAATGAGCAGTTCTTC.

The chain combines TRBV29-1 with TRBJ2-1, with 7 bases fitting TRBD1. The J segment lost 5 bases and the V segment lost 7 bases, leaving 8 bases of the junction unmatched. The CDR3 totals 13 residues. Per the germline V gene, CDR1 is SQVTM and CDR2 is ANQGSEA. The CDR3 loop reads CSGSGTENNEQFF. The CDR3 DNA follows: TGCAGCGGATCCGGGACAGAAAACAATGAGCAGTTCTTC.

The chain employs TRBV30 and TRBJ2-6; the match to TRBD1 covers 9 bases. Per the germline V gene, CDR1 is GTSNPN and CDR2 is SVGIG (reference sequence). After removal of 2 bases from V and 0 bases from J, the junction contained 5 bases not matched to a gene. CDR3 length equals 17 residues. The CDR3 here is CAWSRDRASSGANVLTF. CDR3 sequence (DNA): TGTGCCTGGAGTAGGGACAGGGCATCCTCTGGGGCCAACGTCCTGACTTTC. Filled out from reference TRBV30 and TRBJ2-6, the complete variable domain reads SQTIHQWPATLVQPVGSPLSLECTVEGTSNPNLYWYRQAAGRGLQLLFYSVGIGQISSEVPQNLSASRPQDRQFILSSKKLLLSDSGFYLCAWSRDRASSGANVLTFGAGSRLTVL.

The chain joins TRBV25-1 to TRBJ2-1; D not resolved. The CDR3 consists of 11 residues. Germline V lookup: CDR1 MGHDK, CDR2 SYGVNS. V lost 10 bases and J 7 bases, leaving 11 bases between the germline ends. CDR3 coding DNA: TGTGCCACTAGACTGATTAATGAGCAGTTCTTC. This encodes CATRLINEQFF.

V usage is TRBV7-9 and J usage is TRBJ1-5; D possibly corresponds to TRBD1 (5 bases). The CDR3 spans 15 residues. V was shortened by 5 bases and J by 3 bases, with 14 bases between the two germline ends. Looked up from germline, CDR1 is SEHNR and CDR2 is FQNEAQ (reference sequence). CDR3 bases: TGTGCCAGCAGCCAGGGAGGAGTATACAATCAGCCCCAGCATTTT. Protein product: CASSQGGVYNQPQHF.

The chain carries TRBV7-3 and TRBJ1-1; the D gene is possibly TRBD1 (6 bases). V dropped 5 bases and J dropped 4 bases, with 11 bases sitting between them. The germline gives CDR1 SGHTA, CDR2 FQGTGA. CDR3 length: 13 residues. CDR3 bases: TGTGCCAGCAGCACCCCAGGGGCCACTGAAGCTTTCTTT. Protein sequence: CASSTPGATEAFF.

The chain carries TRBV5-4 and TRBJ2-7, with TRBD2 matching 10 bases. The CDR3 loop spans 17 amino acids. CDR1 is SGHNT and CDR2 is YYREEE in the germline V gene (reference sequence). V lost 3 bases, J lost 7 bases, and 16 bases stayed unmatched. Here the CDR3 reads CASSSVTSGQRSREQYF. CDR3 DNA: TGTGCCAGCAGCTCGGTGACTAGCGGGCAAAGGTCGAGAGAGCAGTACTTC.

This clone has just one count. The chain recombines TRBV28 with TRBJ2-7; 8 bases are a match to TRBD2. This CDR3 is built from 13 residues. V trimming: 6 bases; J trimming: 7 bases; junction bases outside the gene matches: 8. The germline gives CDR1 MDHEN, CDR2 SYDVKM. This CDR3 reads CASSKRGPREQYF. CDR3 nucleotide sequence: TGTGCCAGCAGCAAGCGGGGGCCGCGTGAGCAGTACTTC.

The count of this clone is one. The V and J genes are TRBV18 and TRBJ1-4, with 8 nucleotides matching TRBD1. CDR1 KGHSH and CDR2 LQKENI come from the germline V gene. This CDR3 spans 20 amino acids. V trimming: 2 bases; J trimming: 0 bases; junction bases outside the gene matches: 14. CDR3 protein: CASSPSSIQGAIATNEKLFF. The CDR3 DNA is TGTGCCAGCTCACCAAGTAGCATCCAGGGGGCCATAGCAACTAATGAAAAACTGTTTTTT.

The rearrangement links TRBV7-2 to TRBJ1-5; no reliable D call. Per the germline V gene, CDR1 is SGHTA and CDR2 is FQGNSA. The CDR3 sequence is 14 residues long. Trimming removed 1 base from V and 11 bases from J, with 15 bases in between. The CDR3 region has the DNA TGTGCCAGCAGCTTAGTCATGGCCGGGTCAGCCCAGCATTTT. This gives the protein CASSLVMAGSAQHF.

The chain couples TRBV4-1 to TRBJ1-3; 7 positions agree with TRBD1. J lost 0 bases, V lost 4 bases, and 12 bases had no gene match. CDR1 is MGHRA and CDR2 is YSYEKL in the germline V gene. The CDR3 totals 18 residues. The CDR3 nucleotides are TGCGCCAGCAGCCCAGGGGGGATGACAGAGCTCTCTGGAAACACCATATATTTT. Protein sequence: CASSPGGMTELSGNTIYF.

As DNA, the CDR3 is TGTGCCAGCAGTGATCTGTCAAGGGGGGGCTCTGAAGCTTTCTTT. This gives the protein CASSDLSRGGSEAFF. V is TRBV6-1 and J is TRBJ1-1; possible D gene TRBD1, 6 bases. The CDR3 has 15 amino acids. CDR1 and CDR2 from the germline V gene are MNHNS and SASEGT. Trimming stripped 3 bases from V and 6 bases from J, with 17 bases between.

This chain connects TRBV4-3 to TRBJ2-1, with D possibly matching TRBD2 (6 bases). CDR3 length: 17 amino acids. Germline V gene sequence: CDR1 LGHNA, CDR2 YSLEER. The V end lost 0 bases, the J end lost 3 bases, and 15 bases lay between the germline ends. DNA for the CDR3: TGCGCCAGCAGCCAAGAGTCCCCGGGACTCCACTACAATGAGCAGTTCTTC. Translated: CASSQESPGLHYNEQFF.